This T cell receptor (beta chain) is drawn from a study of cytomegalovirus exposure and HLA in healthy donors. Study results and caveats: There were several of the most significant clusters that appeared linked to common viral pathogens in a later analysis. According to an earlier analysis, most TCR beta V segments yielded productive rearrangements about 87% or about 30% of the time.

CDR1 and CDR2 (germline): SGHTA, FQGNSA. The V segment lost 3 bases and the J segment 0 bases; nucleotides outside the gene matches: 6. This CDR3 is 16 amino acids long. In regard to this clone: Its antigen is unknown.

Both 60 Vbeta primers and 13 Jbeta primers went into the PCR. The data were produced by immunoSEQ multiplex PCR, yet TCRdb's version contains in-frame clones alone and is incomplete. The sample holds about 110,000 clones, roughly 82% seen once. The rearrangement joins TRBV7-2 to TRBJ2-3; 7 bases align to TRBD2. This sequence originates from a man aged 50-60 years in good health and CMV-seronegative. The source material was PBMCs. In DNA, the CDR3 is TGTGCCAGCAGCTTGGCTAGCGGTTTTAGCACAGATACGCAGTATTTT. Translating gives CASSLASGFSTDTQYF.